The 2 T cell receptor beta chains in this list originate from one sample, sequenced in a study of blood T cells in healthy people across ages. Sample-barcoded 5' priming and a J-beta primer mix drove a second PCR of about 7 to 11 cycles. Via MiXCR, TCRdb re-called the 5' RACE reads, giving one row per CDR3 protein. The sample lists about 1.4 million distinct CDR3 sequences; approximately 59% were seen once. Sequences were obtained from blood. Receptor source: a man aged 18 to 29 in good health.

The chain combines TRBV9 with TRBJ2-1; 11 positions agree with TRBD2. This CDR3 region has 17 residues. V shed 0 bases and J 4 bases; nucleotides not matched to a gene: 6. Per the germline V gene, CDR1 is SGDLS and CDR2 is YYNGEE. The CDR3 region is CASSVALGTSGYNEQFF. The CDR3 nucleotides read TGTGCCAGCAGCGTAGCCCTGGGGACTAGCGGATACAATGAGCAGTTCTTC. The whole variable domain, remainder taken from reference TRBV9 and TRBJ2-1, is DSGVTQTPKHLITATGQRVTLRCSPRSGDLSVYWYQQSLDQGLQFLIQYYNGEERAKGNILERFSAQQFPDLHSELNLSSLELGDSALYFCASSVALGTSGYNEQFFGPGTRLTVL.

The V and J genes are TRBV15 and TRBJ2-7; 8 bases match TRBD2. This CDR3 contains 14 residues. V shed 0 bases and J 5 bases; nucleotides not matched to a gene: 3. Looked up from germline, CDR1 is LNHNV and CDR2 is YYDKDF (reference sequence). The CDR3 reads CATSRESGSNEQYF. In DNA form, the CDR3 reads TGTGCCACCAGCAGAGAAAGCGGGAGTAACGAGCAGTACTTC.